This T cell receptor beta chain emerged from a study of blood T cell repertoires in COVID-19. The method was immunoSEQ multiplex PCR; TCRdb's version includes in-frame clones alone and lacks a portion of them. The sample has 200,000 or so clones, 70% to 90% seen once; the top ten hold roughly 10%. Losses at the gene ends were 8 bases for V and 11 bases for J; bases not matched to a gene: 10. The CDR3 has 14 amino acids. Germline loops: CDR1 SGHTA, CDR2 FQGNSA. Two negative PCRs, clearance, or symptom resolution were required of recovered Cohort 3 donors. This chain links TRBV7-2 with TRBJ1-6; TRBD1 aligns across 9 bases. The sequenced sample was PBMCs or T cells enriched from blood (not recorded which). The source is a man aged 25-45 years who had recovered from COVID-19. The CDR3 DNA reads TGTGCCAGCGGCCTCCGGGACAGGGTGACACCCCTCCACTTT. Amino acid sequence: CASGLRDRVTPLHF.